This T cell receptor beta chain derives from a study of T cells in Graves' hyperthyroidism and ophthalmopathy. Graves' hyperthyroidism was deemed stable given no ophthalmopathy progression within 18 months. Those with hyperthyroidism were 18 to 65 years old, newly diagnosed, and ill for under 2 months. Any patient presenting with uncontrolled infection, other autoimmune disease, pregnancy or lactation was left out. This clonotype was detected ten times or more. Its antigen is unidentified. TCR beta CDR3 regions were amplified from RNA. TCR CDR3 underwent first-round RT-PCR with the HTBI primer set. TCRdb re-called the multiplex PCR reads through MiXCR, storing one row per CDR3 protein. This sample carries approximately 430,000 distinct CDR3 sequences, around a sixth of them seen once, and the ten largest clones take approximately 14%. Study-wide findings and caveats: A model of 13 V-J features distinguished ophthalmopathy from stable hyperthyroidism.

Deletions cut 8 bases from V and 7 bases from J, with 14 bases between. Germline CDR1 and CDR2: KGHDR and SFDVKD. The length of the CDR3 is 13 residues. The source of this sequence is a woman younger than 30 with Graves' hyperthyroidism. Sequenced material: blood. V and J are TRBV24-1 and TRBJ2-1, with D uncertain. The chain's CDR3 is CATTNGFSNEQFF. Written as DNA, the CDR3 is TGTGCCACCACGAATGGGTTTAGTAATGAGCAGTTCTTC.